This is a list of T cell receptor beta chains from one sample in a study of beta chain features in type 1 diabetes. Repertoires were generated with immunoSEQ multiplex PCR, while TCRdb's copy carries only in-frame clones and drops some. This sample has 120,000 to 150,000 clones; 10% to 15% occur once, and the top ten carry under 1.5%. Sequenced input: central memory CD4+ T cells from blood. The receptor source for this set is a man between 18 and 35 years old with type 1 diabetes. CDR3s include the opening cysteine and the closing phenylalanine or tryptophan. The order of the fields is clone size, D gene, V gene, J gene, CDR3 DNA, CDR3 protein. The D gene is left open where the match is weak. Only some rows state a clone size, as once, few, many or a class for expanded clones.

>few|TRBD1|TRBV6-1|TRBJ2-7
TGTGCCAGCAGGGTGTACGAGACAGGGGACTACGAGCAGTACTTC
CASRVYETGDYEQYF
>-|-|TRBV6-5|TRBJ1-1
TGTGCCAGCAGTTACTCAGGGCAGACGAACACTGAAGCTTTCTTT
CASSYSGQTNTEAFF
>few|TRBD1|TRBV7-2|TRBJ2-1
TGTGCCAGCAGCTTAGTGGCAGGGGGCTCCTACAATGAGCAGTTCTTC
CASSLVAGGSYNEQFF
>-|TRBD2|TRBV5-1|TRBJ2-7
TGCGCCAGCAGCTTGCGCCTAGCGGGTAGCGAGCAGTACTTC
CASSLRLAGSEQYF
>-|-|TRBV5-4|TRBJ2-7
TGTGCCAGCAGCTTGGTTGGTAGCAACGAGCAGTACTTC
CASSLVGSNEQYF
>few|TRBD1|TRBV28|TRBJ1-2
TGTGCCAGCAAGTCCCCAGGCTCCAGGGGGGAATATGGCTACACCTTC
CASKSPGSRGEYGYTF
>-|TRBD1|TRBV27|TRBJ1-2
TGTGCCAGCAGTGGGTGGACAGGGAATGGCTACACCTTC
CASSGWTGNGYTF
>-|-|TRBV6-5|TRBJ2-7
TGTGCCAGCAGTTACGCCCGGGGAACCTACGAGCAGTACTTC
CASSYARGTYEQYF
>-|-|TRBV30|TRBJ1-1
TGTGCCTGGAGCCGCTCCAGGACGGAAGCTTTCTTT
CAWSRSRTEAFF
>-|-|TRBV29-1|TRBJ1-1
TGCAGCGTTGAAGAAAAGCCCCGGGCTTTCTTT
CSVEEKPRAFF
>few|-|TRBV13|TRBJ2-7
TGTGCCAGCAGTCCAGGCGGGACAAAGGGGGAGCAGTACTTC
CASSPGGTKGEQYF
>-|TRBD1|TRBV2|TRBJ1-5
TGTGCCAGCAGCCCCGGACAGGGGGCGATCAGCAATCAGCCCCAGCATTTT
CASSPGQGAISNQPQHF
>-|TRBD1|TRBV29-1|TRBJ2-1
TGCAGCGTTGTTCAGGGGGCCTACAATGAGCAGTTCTTC
CSVVQGAYNEQFF
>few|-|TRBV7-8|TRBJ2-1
TGTGCCAGCAGGGTAACGGGGGCTTGGAACAATGAGCAGTTCTTC
CASRVTGAWNNEQFF